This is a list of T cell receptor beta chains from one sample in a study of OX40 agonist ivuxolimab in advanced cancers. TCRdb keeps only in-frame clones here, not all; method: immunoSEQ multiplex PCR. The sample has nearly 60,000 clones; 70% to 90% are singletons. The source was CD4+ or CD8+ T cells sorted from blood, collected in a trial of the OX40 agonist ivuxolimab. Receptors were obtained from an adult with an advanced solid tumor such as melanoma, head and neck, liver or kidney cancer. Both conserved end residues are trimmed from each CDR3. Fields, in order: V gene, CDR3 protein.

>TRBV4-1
ASRKVAGSGNTEAF
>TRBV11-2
ASSGTGRQETQY
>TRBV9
ASSVDPGQGNSPLH
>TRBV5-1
ASSLAVDSGNTIY
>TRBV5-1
ASSPTGEGYGYT
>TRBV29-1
SVEVGRAGEAF
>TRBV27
ARPYPGDYYGYT
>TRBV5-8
ASSRGTGGQAGTQY
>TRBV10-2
ASRKLRDSNEKLF
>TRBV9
ASSVAQNTEAF
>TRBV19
ASSIVSDSRAIHPGELF
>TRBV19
ASTRGGTYEQY
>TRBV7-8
ASSPTLPGLPTYEQY
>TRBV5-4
ASSGGQGFTEAF
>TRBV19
ASSRTGAGEQY
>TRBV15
ATSRVGGVGTNEKLF
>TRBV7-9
ASSPGQGNNSPLH
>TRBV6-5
ASSYGQGLSNQPQH
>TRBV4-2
ASSQGTSGGPGDTQY
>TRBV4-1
ASSPGWLSYEQY
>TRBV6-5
ASGHNEQF
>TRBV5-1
ASSLRGPSSIPSSTDTQY
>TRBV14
ASSQGKTGYNTGELF
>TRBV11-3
ASSYDGPNTGELF
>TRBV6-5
ASRRDRAAGELF
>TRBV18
ASSLAYGTANTEAF
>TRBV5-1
ASSFGQHNTGELF
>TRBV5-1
ASSLEDRGIAKNIQY